This T cell receptor (beta chain) was identified during a study of blood T cell repertoires in COVID-19. In the study overall: Italy, Spain and the United States were the sources of the convalescent and acute COVID-19 samples.

As handled by the study authors: It was from reference gene primer amplification that nucleated cell counts were estimated. Libraries were prepared by immunoSEQ multiplex PCR; TCRdb keeps only in-frame clonotypes and omits some of them. V and J calls and clone size come straight from that table; D and trimming were deduced from the DNA. The sample lists roughly 250,000 clones; 86% were seen once. Participants spanned ages about 18 to 90 years and resided in 20 to 30 US areas. V lost 5 bases to trimming and J lost 0 bases, with 11 bases between them. Germline lookup yields CDR1 MNHEY and CDR2 SVGAGI. The CDR3 has 15 residues.

The chain uses TRBV6-5 and TRBJ1-5; D is undetermined. The sequence came from a middle-aged woman with acute COVID-19. What was sequenced was PBMCs or T cells enriched from blood (not recorded which). In DNA form, the CDR3 reads TGTGCCAGCAGTCCTATTCCCACTAGCAATCAGCCCCAGCATTTT. This sequence encodes CASSPIPTSNQPQHF.